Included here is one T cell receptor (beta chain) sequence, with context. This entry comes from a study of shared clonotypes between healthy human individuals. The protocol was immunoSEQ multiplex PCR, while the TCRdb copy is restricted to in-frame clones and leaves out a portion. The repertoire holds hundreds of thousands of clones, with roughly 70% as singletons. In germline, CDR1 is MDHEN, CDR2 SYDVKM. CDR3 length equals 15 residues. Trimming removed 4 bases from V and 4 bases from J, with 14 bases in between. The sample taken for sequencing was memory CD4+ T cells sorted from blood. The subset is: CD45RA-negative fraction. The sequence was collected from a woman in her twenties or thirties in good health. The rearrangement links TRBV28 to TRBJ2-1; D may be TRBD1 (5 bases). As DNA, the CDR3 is TGTGCCAGCAGTTACCCAGGGCTCTCTTACAATGAGCAGTTCTTC. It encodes CASSYPGLSYNEQFF.